This entry lists 16 T cell receptor beta chains sequenced from one sample in a study of blood T cell repertoires in COVID-19. Repertoires were generated with immunoSEQ multiplex PCR, while TCRdb's copy carries only in-frame clones and drops some. The sample records 260,000 or so clones, about nine tenths being singletons. Sequencing input: PBMCs or T cells enriched from blood (not recorded which). The receptors derive from a man between 18 and 29 years old who had recovered from COVID-19.

V usage is TRBV9 and J usage is TRBJ2-1, with 10 bases identical to TRBD2. Trimming at V came to 0 bases and at J to 1 base, leaving 4 bases not matched to a gene. The CDR3 has 17 amino acids. The germline CDR1 and CDR2 sequences are SGDLS and YYNGEE. The CDR3 loop reads CASSVVGSGRSYNEQFF. The CDR3 DNA is TGTGCCAGCAGCGTAGTCGGTAGCGGGAGGTCCTACAATGAGCAGTTCTTC. The entire variable domain, with the rest obtained from reference TRBV9 and TRBJ2-1, is as follows: DSGVTQTPKHLITATGQRVTLRCSPRSGDLSVYWYQQSLDQGLQFLIQYYNGEERAKGNILERFSAQQFPDLHSELNLSSLELGDSALYFCASSVVGSGRSYNEQFFGPGTRLTVL.

This chain connects TRBV5-4 to TRBJ1-5; D gene uncertain. Germline loops: CDR1 SGHNT, CDR2 YYREEE (reference sequence). V lost 4 bases to trimming and J lost 7 bases, with 9 bases between them. The CDR3 extends over 12 amino acids. Here the CDR3 reads CASSTPGQPQHF. DNA of the CDR3: TGTGCCAGCAGCACTCCCGGGCAGCCCCAGCATTTT.

This clone was counted a single time. The junction departs from germline at one end; a sequencing error may be responsible. The chain carries TRBV7-7 and TRBJ2-5; 10 positions match TRBD1. CDR1 and CDR2 from the germline V gene are SSHAT and FNYEAQ (reference sequence). This CDR3 region has 17 residues. CDR3 sequence reads: CASSLRPGQGSEETQYF. The CDR3 coding sequence is TGTGCTAGCAGCTTGCGCCCGGGACAGGGGTCAGAAGAGACCCAGTACTTC.

This clone was recorded once. The chain uses TRBV30 and TRBJ1-6; 11 bases agree with TRBD1. CDR1 and CDR2 (germline): GTSNPN, SVGIG (reference sequence). The CDR3 totals 14 residues. V was pared by 2 bases and J by 9 bases, with 3 bases of the junction left unmatched. CDR3 DNA: TGTGCCTGGAGTCGGACAGGGGGCGGTTCACCCCTCCACTTT. Its protein product is CAWSRTGGGSPLHF.

V is TRBV4-1 and J is TRBJ2-2, with 9 bases that match TRBD1. The CDR3 covers 16 residues. CDR1 is MGHRA, CDR2 YSYEKL, per germline. Unmatched junction bases numbered 8, after V lost 4 bases and J lost 5 bases. For the CDR3, the DNA is TGCGCCAGCAGCCGATACTCGGGACAGGGTACCGGGGAGCTGTTTTTT. Translation: CASSRYSGQGTGELFF.

About this clone: A read error may account for a junction end that differs from germline. The chain joins TRBV7-7 to TRBJ2-3; D perhaps matches TRBD2 (5 bases). Germline-derived CDR1 and CDR2 are SSHAT and FNYEAQ (reference sequence). This CDR3 comprises 16 residues. Here the CDR3 reads CASSSGRLLGPDTQYF. The CDR3 DNA sequence: TGTGCTAGCAGCTCCGGACGTCTACTAGGCCCAGATACGCAGTATTTT. The full variable domain, in which reference TRBV7-7 and TRBJ2-3 provide the parts outside the CDR3, is GAGVSQSPRYKVTKRGQDVTLRCDPISSHATLYWYQQALGQGPEFLTYFNYEAQPDKSGLPSDRFSAERPEGSISTLTIQRTEQRDSAMYRCASSSGRLLGPDTQYFGPGTRLTVL.

This chain joins TRBV9 and TRBJ1-1, with a tentative D call TRBD1 (5 bases). This CDR3 spans 15 amino acids. Trimming cost V 3 bases and J 2 bases, with 14 bases left between them. Germline V gives CDR1 SGDLS, CDR2 YYNGEE. DNA of the CDR3: TGTGCCAGCAGCGGCGGACACTCTTCAAACACTGAAGCTTTCTTT. It specifies CASSGGHSSNTEAFF. Using reference TRBV9 and TRBJ1-1 for the parts outside the CDR3, the full variable domain is DSGVTQTPKHLITATGQRVTLRCSPRSGDLSVYWYQQSLDQGLQFLIQYYNGEERAKGNILERFSAQQFPDLHSELNLSSLELGDSALYFCASSGGHSSNTEAFFGQGTRLTVV.

The V gene is TRBV6-5, the J gene TRBJ1-2; D might be TRBD1 (6 bases). The CDR3 contains 13 residues. With 6 bases removed from V and 2 bases from J, the gap between germline ends came to 10 bases. The germline gives CDR1 MNHEY, CDR2 SVGAGI. CDR3: CASRAGVNYGYTF. CDR3 sequence (DNA): TGTGCCAGCAGGGCAGGGGTCAACTATGGCTACACCTTC.

The chain links TRBV7-2 to TRBJ2-5, with D possibly being TRBD2 (6 bases). CDR3 length: 16 residues. Germline lookup yields CDR1 SGHTA and CDR2 FQGNSA. Trimming took 5 bases from V and 5 from J, leaving 21 bases between them. CDR3 coding DNA: TGTGCCAGCAGCCTAAATCCGGGCCCTGGGGGGGAGACCCAGTACTTC. Amino acids: CASSLNPGPGGETQYF.

The genes are TRBV4-2 and TRBJ1-5, with D unresolved. Trimming removed 2 bases from V and 0 bases from J, with 11 bases in between. Germline V gene lookup returns CDR1 LGHNA and CDR2 YNFKEQ. The length of the CDR3 is 16 residues. The CDR3 DNA reads as TGTGCCAGCAGCCAAAGTCTGCAGGTTAGCAATCAGCCCCAGCATTTT. It translates to CASSQSLQVSNQPQHF.

The V gene is TRBV30, the J gene TRBJ1-6; D ambiguous. The V and J ends lost 5 bases and 8 bases respectively, with 13 bases between them. CDR1 is GTSNPN, CDR2 SVGIG, per germline (reference sequence). The CDR3 length is 13 residues. CDR3 coding DNA: TGTGCCTGGGGGTTACGGAGAGATTCACCCCTCCACTTT. As protein: CAWGLRRDSPLHF.

Regarding this clone: Different DNA sequences within this sample yield the same CDR3. The chain employs TRBV7-9 and TRBJ1-5, with D possibly TRBD1 on 6 matching bases. There are 13 residues in the CDR3. Germline assignment: CDR1 SEHNR and CDR2 FQNEAQ (reference sequence). The V end was cut by 5 bases, the J end by 4 bases, with 9 bases between. CDR3 protein: CASSRQENQPQHF. The CDR3 DNA sequence: TGTGCCAGCAGCAGACAGGAGAATCAGCCCCAGCATTTT.

This sequence joins TRBV6-5 and TRBJ1-2; D remains ambiguous. CDR3 length: 13 residues. In germline, CDR1 is MNHEY, CDR2 SVGAGI. The V end was cut by 6 bases, the J end by 10 bases, with 18 bases between. CDR3 coding DNA: TGTGCCAGCAGCGCGGAGGTTCCTACTATCTACACCTTC. Protein: CASSAEVPTIYTF.

The gene calls are TRBV24-1 and TRBJ2-3, with D possibly TRBD1 on 5 matching bases. This CDR3 comprises 15 residues. Trimming left V 4 bases short and J 3 bases short, with 13 bases between. Germline V gives CDR1 KGHDR, CDR2 SFDVKD. Here the CDR3 reads CATSDRGQATDTQYF. The CDR3 DNA sequence: TGTGCCACCAGTGACCGAGGACAAGCTACAGATACGCAGTATTTT.

The genes are TRBV12-3 or TRBV12-4 and TRBJ2-5; 8 bases agree with TRBD2. There are 13 residues in the CDR3. V lost 7 bases, J lost 9 bases, and 10 bases stayed unmatched. CDR3 loop: CASTSGGLLAQYF. CDR3 nucleotide sequence: TGTGCCAGCACTTCGGGAGGGCTCCTGGCCCAGTACTTC.

This chain joins TRBV4-1 and TRBJ1-2, with a weak D call TRBD1 (6 bases). The CDR3 loop spans 14 amino acids. V shed 2 bases and J shed 4 bases, with 11 bases lying between them. Germline loops: CDR1 MGHRA, CDR2 YSYEKL. The CDR3 region is CASSQRTDFYGYTF. In DNA, the CDR3 is TGCGCCAGCAGCCAAAGGACAGACTTCTATGGCTACACCTTC.